This T cell receptor beta chain was captured in a study of technical replicates of blood from a few donors. This CDR3 is built from 14 residues. Trimming left V 3 bases short and J 2 bases short, with 8 bases between. Germline CDR1 MNHEY, CDR2 SVGAGI. Sequencing used immunoSEQ multiplex PCR; TCRdb keeps in-frame clones, though not all of them. The profile covers about 82,000 clones, with 96% appearing a single time and 0.3% to 0.45% taken by the ten largest. This rearrangement joins TRBV6-5 to TRBJ2-1; D remains unclear. This sequence was found in a human donor in good health. Sequenced material: T cells isolated from PBMCs. CDR3 in amino acids: CASSYQQPYNEQFF. Written as DNA, the CDR3 is TGTGCCAGCAGTTATCAACAACCCTACAATGAGCAGTTCTTC.